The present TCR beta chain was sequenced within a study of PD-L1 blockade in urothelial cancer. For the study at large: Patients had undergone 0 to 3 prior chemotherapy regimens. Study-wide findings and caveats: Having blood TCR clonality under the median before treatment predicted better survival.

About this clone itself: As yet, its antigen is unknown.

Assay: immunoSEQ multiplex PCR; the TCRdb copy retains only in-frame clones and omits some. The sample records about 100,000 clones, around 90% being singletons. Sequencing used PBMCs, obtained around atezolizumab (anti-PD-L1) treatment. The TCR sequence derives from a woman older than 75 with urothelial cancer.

In DNA, the CDR3 is TGTGCCAGCAGCCCTATTGGCGGGAGGGCCTCCACCGGGGAGCTGTTTTTT. This codes for CASSPIGGRASTGELFF. V and J are TRBV7-6 and TRBJ2-2, with 9 bases lining up with TRBD2. Germline V gives CDR1 SGHVS, CDR2 FNYEAQ. V gave up 5 bases and J gave up 4 bases; unmatched junction bases: 11. The CDR3 covers 17 residues.